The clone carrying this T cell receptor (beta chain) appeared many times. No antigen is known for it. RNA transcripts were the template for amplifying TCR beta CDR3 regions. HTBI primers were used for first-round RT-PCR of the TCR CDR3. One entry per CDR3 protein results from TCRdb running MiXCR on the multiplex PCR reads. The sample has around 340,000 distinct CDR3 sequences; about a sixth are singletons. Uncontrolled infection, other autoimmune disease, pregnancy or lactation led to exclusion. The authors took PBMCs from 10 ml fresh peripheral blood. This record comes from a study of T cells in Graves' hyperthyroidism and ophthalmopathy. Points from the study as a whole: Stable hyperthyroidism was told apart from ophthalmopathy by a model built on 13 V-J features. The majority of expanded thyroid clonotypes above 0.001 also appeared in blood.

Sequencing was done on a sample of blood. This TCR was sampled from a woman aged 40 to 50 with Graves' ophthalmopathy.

CDR3: CASGLGTGRGGYTF. The CDR3 DNA is TGTGCTAGTGGTTTGGGAACAGGGAGAGGTGGCTACACCTTC. V and J are TRBV12-5 and TRBJ1-2; possible D gene TRBD1, 6 bases. Trimming removed 1 base from V and 7 bases from J, with 13 bases in between. The germline V gene encodes CDR1 LGHNT and CDR2 FRNRAP. CDR3 length equals 14 residues.